This T cell receptor (beta chain) derives from a study of T-cell memory formation after mild COVID-19. Study context: Largely donor-specific sequence clusters came from two donors. Points from the study as a whole: Still unconfirmed is whether the second-wave clones peaking on day 37 recognized SARS-CoV-2. Pre-infection memory held some responding clones, suggesting pre-existing cross-reactive T cells responded.

MiXCR, run by TCRdb on the 5' RACE reads, gives a single entry per CDR3 protein. The table shows approximately 390,000 distinct CDR3 sequences, with 15% to 20% occurring only once. CDR1 is SGHNT and CDR2 is YENEEA in the germline V gene. V dropped 4 bases and J dropped 2; count of bases not matched to a gene: 6. This CDR3 region has 15 residues. This clonotype was observed a handful of times. No antigen is known for it. Sequencing was performed on PBMCs or a T cell subset sorted from them (not recorded which). The J gene is TRBJ2-3, the V gene TRBV11-3, with 7 bases lining up with TRBD1. The receptor comes from a young man who had mild COVID-19 (a few samples of this study predate the infection). Cell type and time point are not known. The CDR3 coding sequence is TGTGCCAGCAGCTCCCGACAGGGCCCCACAGATACGCAGTATTTT. This codes for CASSSRQGPTDTQYF. Filled out from reference TRBV11-3 and TRBJ2-3, the complete variable domain reads EAGVVQSPRYKIIEKKQPVAFWCNPISGHNTLYWYLQNLGQGPELLIRYENEEAVDDSQLPKDRFSAERLKGVDSTLKIQPAELGDSAVYLCASSSRQGPTDTQYFGPGTRLTVL.